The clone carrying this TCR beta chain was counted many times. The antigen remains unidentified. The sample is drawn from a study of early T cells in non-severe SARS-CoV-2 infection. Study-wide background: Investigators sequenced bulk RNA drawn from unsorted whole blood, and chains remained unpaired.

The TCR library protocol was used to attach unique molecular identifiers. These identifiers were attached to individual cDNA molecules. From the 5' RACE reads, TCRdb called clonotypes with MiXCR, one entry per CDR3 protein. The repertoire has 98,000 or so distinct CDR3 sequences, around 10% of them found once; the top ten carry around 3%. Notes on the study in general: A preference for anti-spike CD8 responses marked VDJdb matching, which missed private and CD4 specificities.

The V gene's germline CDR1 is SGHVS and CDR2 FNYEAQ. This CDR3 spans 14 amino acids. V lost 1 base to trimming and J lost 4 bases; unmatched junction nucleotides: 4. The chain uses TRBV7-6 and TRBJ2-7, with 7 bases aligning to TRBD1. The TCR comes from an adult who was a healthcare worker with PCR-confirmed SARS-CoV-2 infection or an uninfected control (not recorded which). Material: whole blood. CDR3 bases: TGTGCCAGCAGCTTAGACAGGGGACAGTACGAGCAGTACTTC. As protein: CASSLDRGQYEQYF. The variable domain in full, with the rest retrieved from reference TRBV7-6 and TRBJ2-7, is GAGVSQSPRYKVTKRGQDVALRCDPISGHVSLYWYRQALGQGPEFLTYFNYEAQQDKSGLPNDRFSAERPEGSISTLTIQRTEQRDSAMYRCASSLDRGQYEQYFGPGTRLTVT.